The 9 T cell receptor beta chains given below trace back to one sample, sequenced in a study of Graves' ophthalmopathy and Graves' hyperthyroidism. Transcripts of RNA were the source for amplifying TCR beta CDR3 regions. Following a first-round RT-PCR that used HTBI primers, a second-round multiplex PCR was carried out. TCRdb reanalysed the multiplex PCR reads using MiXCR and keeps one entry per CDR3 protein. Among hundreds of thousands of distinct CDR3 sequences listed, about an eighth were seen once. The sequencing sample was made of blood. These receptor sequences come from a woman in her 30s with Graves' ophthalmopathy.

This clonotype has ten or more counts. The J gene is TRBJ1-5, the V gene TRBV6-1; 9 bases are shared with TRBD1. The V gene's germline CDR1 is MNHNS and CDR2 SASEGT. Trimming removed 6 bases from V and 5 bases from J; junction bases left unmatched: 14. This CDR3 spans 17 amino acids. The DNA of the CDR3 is TGTGCCAGCAGCCACCGGGACAGGGTATTCATTCATCAGCCCCAGCATTTT. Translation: CASSHRDRVFIHQPQHF.

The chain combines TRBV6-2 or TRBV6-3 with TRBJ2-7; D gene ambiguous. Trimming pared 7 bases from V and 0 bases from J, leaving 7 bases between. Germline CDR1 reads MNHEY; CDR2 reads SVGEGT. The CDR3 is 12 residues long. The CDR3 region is CASISSSYEQYF. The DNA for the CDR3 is TGTGCCAGCATCTCCAGCTCCTACGAGCAGTACTTC.

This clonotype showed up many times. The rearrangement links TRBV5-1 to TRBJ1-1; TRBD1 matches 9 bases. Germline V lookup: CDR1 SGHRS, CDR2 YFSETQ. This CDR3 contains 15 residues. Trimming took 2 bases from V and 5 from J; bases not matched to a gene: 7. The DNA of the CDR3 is TGCGCCAGCAGCTTAGATCACAGGGGGCGGACTGAAGCTTTCTTT. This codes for CASSLDHRGRTEAFF.

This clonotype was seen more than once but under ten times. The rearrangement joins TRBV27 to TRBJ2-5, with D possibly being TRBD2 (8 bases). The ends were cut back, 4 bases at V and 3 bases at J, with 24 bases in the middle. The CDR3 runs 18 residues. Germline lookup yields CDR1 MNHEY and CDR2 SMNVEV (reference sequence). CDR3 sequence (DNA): TGTGCCAGCAGTTCGCAGGGGGGGAAGGGACTAGATGAAGAGACCCAGTACTTC. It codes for CASSSQGGKGLDEETQYF.

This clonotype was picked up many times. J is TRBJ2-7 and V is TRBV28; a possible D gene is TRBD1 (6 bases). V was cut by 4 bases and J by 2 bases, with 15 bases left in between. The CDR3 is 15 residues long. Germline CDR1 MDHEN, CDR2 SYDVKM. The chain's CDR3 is CASSWTTRGPYEQYF. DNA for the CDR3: TGTGCCAGCAGTTGGACCACCAGGGGTCCCTACGAGCAGTACTTC.

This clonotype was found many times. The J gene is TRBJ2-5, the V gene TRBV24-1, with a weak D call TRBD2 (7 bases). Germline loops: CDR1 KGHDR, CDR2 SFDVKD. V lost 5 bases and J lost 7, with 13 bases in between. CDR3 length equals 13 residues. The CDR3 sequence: CATSVNREGTQYF. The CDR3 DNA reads TGTGCCACCAGTGTAAACAGGGAGGGGACCCAGTACTTC.

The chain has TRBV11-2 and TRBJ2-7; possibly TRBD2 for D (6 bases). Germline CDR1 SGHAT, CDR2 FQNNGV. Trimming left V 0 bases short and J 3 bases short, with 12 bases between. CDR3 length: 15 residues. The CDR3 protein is CASSLEAWRDYEQYF. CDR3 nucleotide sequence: TGTGCCAGCAGCTTAGAGGCCTGGCGGGACTACGAGCAGTACTTC.

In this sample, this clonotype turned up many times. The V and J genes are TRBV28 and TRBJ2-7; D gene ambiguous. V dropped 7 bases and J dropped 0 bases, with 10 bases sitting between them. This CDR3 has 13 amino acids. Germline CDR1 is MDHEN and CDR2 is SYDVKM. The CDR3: CASKKDSSYEQYF. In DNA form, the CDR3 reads TGTGCCAGCAAAAAAGACTCCTCCTACGAGCAGTACTTC.

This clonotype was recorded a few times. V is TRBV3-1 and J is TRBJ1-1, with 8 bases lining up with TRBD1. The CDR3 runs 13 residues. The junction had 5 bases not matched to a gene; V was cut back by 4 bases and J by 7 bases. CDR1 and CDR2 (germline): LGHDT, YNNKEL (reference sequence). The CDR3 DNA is TGTGCCAGCAGCCCACGGACAGGGAATGAAGCTTTCTTT. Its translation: CASSPRTGNEAFF.